These 28 T cell receptor beta chains were all obtained from the same sample, sequenced in a study of T cell repertoires in cytomegalovirus infection. From the reads, TCRdb called clonotypes with MiXCR, one entry per CDR3 protein. The table records roughly 720,000 distinct CDR3 sequences, under 40% of them present only once. Sequenced sample: PBMCs. All receptors derive from a human donor in good health (CMV status not recorded). Some clones in this sample may be carry-over from other donors' samples.

This clonotype was recorded at least ten times. The chain joins TRBV7-8 to TRBJ1-2; D gene uncertain. Between the trimmed V and J ends, which lost 5 bases and 8 bases, there was a span of 18 bases. The CDR3 sequence is 14 residues long. Germline CDR1 is SGHVS and CDR2 is FQNEAQ. DNA for the CDR3: TGTGCCAGCAGCACCGAGGACGAGGAGAGCGGCTACACCTTC. Residues: CASSTEDEESGYTF.

The J gene is TRBJ1-5, the V gene TRBV6-6; maybe TRBD1 (5 bases). The CDR3 is made up of 17 amino acids. Germline CDR1 and CDR2: MNHNY and SVGAGI (reference sequence). Deletions cut 1 base from V and 2 bases from J, with 15 bases between. The DNA for the CDR3 is TGTGCCAGCAGTTACTTCGGCCGGGGCAGCCGCAATCAGCCCCAGCATTTT. Its protein is CASSYFGRGSRNQPQHF.

This clonotype has more than one count but fewer than ten. The chain links TRBV6-1 to TRBJ2-2, with D possibly matching TRBD2 (5 bases). Germline lookup yields CDR1 MNHNS and CDR2 SASEGT. V was clipped by 5 bases and J by 3 bases, with 10 bases between them. The CDR3 totals 14 residues. The DNA of the CDR3 is TGTGCCAGCAGTCCAGCGGTTCACACCGGGGAGCTGTTTTTT. Amino acid sequence: CASSPAVHTGELFF.

At least ten counts were recorded for this clonotype. The chain couples TRBV11-2 to TRBJ2-2; possibly TRBD1 for D (5 bases). Trimming removed 0 bases at V and 5 bases at J, with 13 bases between. This CDR3 region has 16 residues. Germline loops: CDR1 SGHAT, CDR2 FQNNGV. The CDR3 protein is CASSLETGRVTGELFF. The CDR3 region has the DNA TGTGCCAGCAGCTTAGAAACGGGCAGGGTAACCGGGGAGCTGTTTTTT.

This chain links TRBV20-1 with TRBJ2-1; tentatively, D is TRBD2 (5 bases). The CDR3 sequence is 16 residues long. Per germline, CDR1 DFQATT and CDR2 SNEGSKA (reference sequence). Trimming removed 6 bases at V and 6 bases at J, with 24 bases between. CDR3 nucleotides: TGCAGTGCCCCCGACCGGGGTTCTCAAAAAGGCAATGAGCAGTTCTTC. The encoded protein is CSAPDRGSQKGNEQFF.

This clonotype appeared many times. The chain employs TRBV28 and TRBJ1-5; 12 bases align to TRBD1. Losses at the gene ends were 5 bases for V and 3 bases for J; bases not matched to a gene: 20. The CDR3 contains 21 residues. Germline V CDR1 and CDR2: MDHEN, SYDVKM. CDR3 sequence: CASSAPWVWDRGRRPNQPQHF. Here the CDR3 DNA reads TGTGCCAGCAGTGCCCCTTGGGTCTGGGACAGGGGGCGGCGACCCAATCAGCCCCAGCATTTT.

This clonotype was counted a few times. The V call is TRBV28, the J call TRBJ2-3; D is possibly TRBD2 (6 bases). The CDR3 is 15 amino acids. The germline V gene encodes CDR1 MDHEN and CDR2 SYDVKM. Trimming pared 6 bases from V and 0 bases from J, leaving 13 bases between. CDR3 sequence reads: CASSWVSGSTDTQYF. CDR3 DNA sequence: TGTGCCAGCAGCTGGGTAAGCGGGAGCACAGATACGCAGTATTTT.

Only a few counts were recorded for this clonotype. For the CDR3, the DNA is TGTGCCAGCACCGGGGCACGGGTTAGCAATCAGCCCCAGCATTTT. It yields the protein CASTGARVSNQPQHF. The chain couples TRBV28 to TRBJ1-5, with a tentative D call TRBD1 (5 bases). Germline V gene lookup returns CDR1 MDHEN and CDR2 SYDVKM. The CDR3 spans 15 residues. The V end lost 7 bases, the J end lost 0 bases, and 13 bases lay between the germline ends.

The rearrangement uses TRBV9 and TRBJ2-7; D may correspond to TRBD1 or TRBD2 (5 bases each). Trimming removed 4 bases from V and 6 bases from J, with 17 bases in between. CDR1 and CDR2 from the germline V gene are SGDLS and YYNGEE. There are 14 residues in the CDR3. The CDR3 DNA sequence: TGTGCCAGCAGCTCCGGGACGGAGCTCGCCGAGCAGTACTTC. Translated, it gives CASSSGTELAEQYF.

Of note for this clonotype: The junction differs from germline at one of its ends, possibly a read error. The CDR3 region is CDSSRGQILGSEQYF. The DNA of the CDR3 is TGTGACAGCAGCCGGGGACAGATTTTGGGGAGCGAGCAGTACTTC. The chain recombines TRBV7-4 with TRBJ2-7; 7 bases are shared with TRBD1. The CDR3 totals 15 residues. CDR1 and CDR2 from the germline V gene are SGHVT and SQSDAQ.

About this clonotype itself: The junction differs from germline at one of its ends, possibly a read error. The V gene is TRBV7-2, the J gene TRBJ1-1, with D unresolved. CDR1 and CDR2 (germline): SGHTA, FQGNSA. The length of the CDR3 is 16 residues. CDR3 sequence (DNA): TGTGCCAGCAGCTTATCCCAGTCAGGATTGAACACTGAAGCTTTATTT. Encoded protein: CASSLSQSGLNTEALF.

The chain combines TRBV10-3 with TRBJ1-1, with D tentatively TRBD1 (5 bases). The CDR3 spans 13 residues. Trimming took off 10 bases at V and 2 bases at J, with 14 bases between the two ends. Germline-derived CDR1 and CDR2 are ENHRY and SYGVKD. For the CDR3, the DNA is TGTGCCACGTGGGGGACCGGCAACACTGAAGCTTTCTTT. Translated, it gives CATWGTGNTEAFF.

The V and J genes are TRBV7-6 and TRBJ2-7, with D uncertain. Looked up from germline, CDR1 is SGHVS and CDR2 is FNYEAQ. CDR3 length: 16 residues. Trimming took 2 bases from V and 2 from J, leaving 16 bases between them. CDR3 sequence (DNA): TGTGCCAGCAGCTTATCCGACGTAGTGATTACCTACGAGCAGTACTTC. It encodes CASSLSDVVITYEQYF.

V and J are TRBV28 and TRBJ2-1; possible D gene TRBD1, 5 bases. V lost 6 bases and J lost 5, with 14 bases in between. The CDR3 totals 14 residues. The germline V gene encodes CDR1 MDHEN and CDR2 SYDVKM. CDR3 amino acids: CASSPRTYNNEQFF. CDR3 sequence (DNA): TGTGCCAGCAGCCCGAGGACATATAACAATGAGCAGTTCTTC.

There are a few counts of this clonotype. This chain links TRBV28 with TRBJ1-5; 12 positions match TRBD1. CDR1 and CDR2 (germline): MDHEN, SYDVKM. The V segment lost 8 bases and the J segment 15 bases; nucleotides outside the gene matches: 14. The CDR3 sequence is 14 residues long. CDR3 region: CASSGTGGFFGWHF. The CDR3 DNA is TGTGCCAGCTCAGGGACAGGGGGCTTCTTTGGTTGGCATTTT.

This chain uses TRBV29-1 with TRBJ2-1, with TRBD1 matching 7 bases. This CDR3 comprises 15 residues. Germline values: CDR1 SQVTM, CDR2 ANQGSEA. V dropped 4 bases and J dropped 3; count of bases not matched to a gene: 9. CDR3 DNA sequence: TGCAGCGTTGTTGGCTGGGACAGTATCTACAATGAGCAGTTCTTC. Protein product: CSVVGWDSIYNEQFF.

The chain couples TRBV7-2 to TRBJ2-2; D uncertain. Deletions cut 4 bases from V and 9 bases from J, with 12 bases between. CDR1 is SGHTA, CDR2 FQGNSA, per germline. The CDR3 totals 13 residues. CDR3 protein: CASSSRITWELFF. CDR3 nucleotide sequence: TGTGCCAGCAGCTCCAGGATAACCTGGGAGCTGTTTTTT.

This clonotype was detected only a few times. This chain connects TRBV7-9 to TRBJ1-5; 8 positions agree with TRBD1. CDR3 length: 14 amino acids. With V trimmed by 5 bases and J by 5 bases, 5 bases remained unmatched. Germline assignment: CDR1 SEHNR and CDR2 FQNEAQ (reference sequence). Here the CDR3 reads CASSLGTGYQPQHF. The CDR3 nucleotides read TGTGCCAGCAGCCTGGGGACAGGTTATCAGCCCCAGCATTTT.

Points on this clonotype: A much more abundant neighbour one base away suggests this may be a read error. The V call is TRBV11-1, the J call TRBJ2-7; D is undetermined. V was shortened by 5 bases and J by 0 bases, with 14 bases between the two germline ends. The CDR3 has 15 amino acids. Germline lookup yields CDR1 SGHAT and CDR2 FQDESV (reference sequence). The CDR3 loop reads CASSPDMFLSYEQYF. The CDR3 bases are TGTGCCAGCAGCCCCGACATGTTCCTCTCCTACGAGCAGTACTTC.

This chain uses TRBV7-2 with TRBJ2-7; 11 positions agree with TRBD2. Germline CDR1 is SGHTA and CDR2 is FQGNSA. J gave up 4 bases and V 0 bases, and 5 bases lay outside the gene matches. This CDR3 is 16 amino acids long. CDR3 amino acids: CASSLAGSGRGYEQYF. CDR3 nucleotide sequence: TGTGCCAGCAGCTTAGCGGGTAGCGGGAGGGGATACGAGCAGTACTTC.

V and J are TRBV12-3 or TRBV12-4 and TRBJ2-7; D not certain. The CDR3 loop spans 11 amino acids. V was trimmed by 3 bases and J by 6 bases, leaving 6 bases between them. As DNA, the CDR3 is TGTGCCAGCAGTTTCGAGGTCGAGCAGTACTTC. This sequence encodes CASSFEVEQYF.

Details on this clonotype: The CDR3 does not end in the conserved phenylalanine or tryptophan, so this is likely a read error. The DNA is left out, because the CDR3 cannot be placed on it with certainty; the CDR3 is given as TCRdb lists it. The rearrangement uses TRBV27 and TRBJ2-1; the table gives TRBD1 as D, unverified against the DNA. The CDR3 comprises 17 residues, both ends counted. CDR1 and CDR2 from the germline V gene are MNHEY and SMNVEV (reference sequence). This chain's CDR3 is CASSLALGTGAFNEQLL.

DNA of the CDR3: TGCAGTGCTAGAGACCTTACGAACACTGAAGCTTTCTTT. It specifies CSARDLTNTEAFF. The chain carries TRBV20-1 and TRBJ1-1, with D unclear. V lost 0 bases to trimming and J lost 1 base, with 6 bases between them. Looked up from germline, CDR1 is DFQATT and CDR2 is SNEGSKA (reference sequence). This CDR3 is built from 13 residues.

A few counts support this clonotype. The gene calls are TRBV12-3 or TRBV12-4 and TRBJ2-1; a possible D gene is TRBD2 (5 bases). The CDR3 is made up of 11 amino acids. V was clipped by 3 bases and J by 14 bases, with 11 bases between them. The CDR3: CASSFAGFEFF. For the CDR3, the DNA is TGTGCCAGCAGTTTTGCGGGTTTCGAGTTCTTC.

This chain uses TRBV6-2 or TRBV6-3 with TRBJ1-5; unclear D gene. CDR3 length equals 15 residues. CDR1 and CDR2 from the germline V gene are MNHEY and SVGEGT. Deletions cut 6 bases from V and 1 base from J, with 13 bases between. The CDR3 loop reads CASSRAQTSNQPQHF. CDR3 in DNA: TGTGCCAGCAGCCGGGCGCAGACCAGCAATCAGCCCCAGCATTTT.

This clonotype has more than one count but fewer than ten. The CDR3 is CASSVGIDTEAFF. The CDR3 DNA is TGTGCCAGCAGCGTGGGGATCGACACTGAAGCTTTCTTT. The V gene is TRBV11-2, the J gene TRBJ1-1; D is unresolved. This CDR3 region has 13 residues. Trimming took off 5 bases at V and 3 bases at J, with 10 bases between the two ends. CDR1 SGHAT and CDR2 FQNNGV come from the germline V gene.

The table lists this clonotype with many counts. J is TRBJ2-7 and V is TRBV7-2; 9 positions agree with TRBD1. V lost 4 bases and J lost 2; bases outside the gene matches: 6. The CDR3 extends over 15 amino acids. The germline V gene has CDR1 SGHTA and CDR2 FQGNSA. CDR3 coding DNA: TGTGCCAGCAGCTACAATGGACAGGGGCCCTACGAGCAGTACTTC. It is translated as CASSYNGQGPYEQYF.

V gene TRBV7-2 combines with J gene TRBJ2-7; 7 bases are a match to TRBD1. CDR1 SGHTA and CDR2 FQGNSA come from the germline V gene. V lost 4 bases, J lost 7 bases, and 10 bases stayed unmatched. CDR3 length: 14 amino acids. The CDR3 sequence: CASSSTDRPGEQYF. In nucleotides, the CDR3 is TGTGCCAGCAGCTCCACGGACAGGCCGGGGGAGCAGTACTTC.